This is a list of T cell receptor beta chains from one sample in a study of cytomegalovirus exposure and HLA in healthy donors. Here immunoSEQ multiplex PCR was the method, and the copy in TCRdb shows in-frame clones only, minus some. The data contain roughly 100,000 clones, around 10% of them singletons. The source material was PBMCs. The source of these receptors is a man aged 40-55 years in good health and CMV-seropositive. Each CDR3 is given with its conserved first and last residue. D genes are given only for firm matches. Size is omitted from some rows. Given values are once, few, many or a class for expanded clones.

TRBD2	-	TRBV4-2	14	TRBJ2-5	TGTGCCAGCAGCCCAAGCCCGCGGGAGTGGGCCCAGTACTTC	CASSPSPREWAQYF
-	many	TRBV4-1	15	TRBJ2-7	TGCGCCAGCAGCCAAGATCCACAGGCGACCTACGAGCAGTACTTC	CASSQDPQATYEQYF
-	-	TRBV6-1	17	TRBJ1-4	TGTGCCAGCAGTGCCCCCGCTAGACAGACCCCTAATGAAAAACTGTTTTTT	CASSAPARQTPNEKLFF
TRBD1	-	TRBV9	13	TRBJ1-2	TGTGCCAGCAGCCTAACAGGGGGCCTTGGCTACACCTTC	CASSLTGGLGYTF
-	few	TRBV29-1	10	TRBJ2-3	TGCAGCGTCAATACAGATACGCAGTATTTT	CSVNTDTQYF
TRBD2	-	TRBV5-6	15	TRBJ2-7	TGTGCCAGCAGCTTGGCGTCTAGCGGGAGTTACGAGCAGTACTTC	CASSLASSGSYEQYF
-	-	TRBV5-1	15	TRBJ2-1	TGCGCCAGCAGAGGATTGGGGGCACGGGCCAATGAGCAGTTCTTC	CASRGLGARANEQFF
TRBD1	-	TRBV4-1	13	TRBJ1-1	TGCGCCAGCAGCCGACAGGGGGACACTGAAGCTTTCTTT	CASSRQGDTEAFF
-	few	TRBV6-5	14	TRBJ1-2	TGTGCCAGCAGCCAACAAGCGTCCGACGATGGCTACACCTTC	CASSQQASDDGYTF
-	few	TRBV6-5	16	TRBJ2-5	TGTGCCAGCAGTTTCCGTAGGGGGGGGGCGCCGGAGACCCAGTACTTC	CASSFRRGGAPETQYF
TRBD1	-	TRBV11-3	13	TRBJ1-1	TGTGCCAGCAACAGGGGTCGGAACACTGAAGCTTTCTTT	CASNRGRNTEAFF
-	-	TRBV10-3	13	TRBJ2-7	TGTGCCATCACGCGGGAAACCTCCTACGAGCAGTACTTC	CAITRETSYEQYF
-	few	TRBV18	16	TRBJ1-1	TGTGCCAGCTCACCACCGGGGCGGGGGCGTTTCCCTGAAGCTTTCTTT	CASSPPGRGRFPEAFF
TRBD2	few	TRBV4-3	15	TRBJ2-7	TGCGCCAGAGGACTAGCGGTAACTTTCCTCTACGAGCAGTACTTC	CARGLAVTFLYEQYF
TRBD2	-	TRBV5-6	15	TRBJ2-3	TGTGCCAGCAGCGGCGGCGGGAGTAGCACAGATACGCAGTATTTT	CASSGGGSSTDTQYF
-	-	TRBV27	14	TRBJ1-1	TGTGCCAGCAGTTTCGGTCAAGTGAACACTGAAGCTTTCTTT	CASSFGQVNTEAFF
-	-	TRBV5-4	12	TRBJ2-1	TGTGCCAGCAGTCTTGACGGGGGTGAGCAGTTCTTC	CASSLDGGEQFF
TRBD1	few	TRBV7-2	15	TRBJ2-5	TGTGCCAGCAGCAAAAGCACAGGGGGCTTTGAGACCCAGTACTTC	CASSKSTGGFETQYF
TRBD1	few	TRBV18	14	TRBJ2-7	TGTGCCAGCTCACGGGACAGAACCACCTACGAGCAGTACTTC	CASSRDRTTYEQYF
-	-	TRBV6-1	15	TRBJ2-1	TGTGCCAGCACCCCGGTGAGCGGTTTTTGGAATGAGCAGTTCTTC	CASTPVSGFWNEQFF
-	many	TRBV28	14	TRBJ1-1	TGTGCCAGCAGTTCCCCAGGGCTCTTCCCTGAAGCTTTCTTT	CASSSPGLFPEAFF
TRBD2	few	TRBV27	16	TRBJ2-7	TGTGCCAGCAGTATGGGGACTAGCGGAACCCGAGACGAGCAGTACTTC	CASSMGTSGTRDEQYF
-	-	TRBV6-5	15	TRBJ2-1	TGTGCCAGCAGTACCCCGGACTATACTGGCAATGAGCAGTTCTTC	CASSTPDYTGNEQFF
-	few	TRBV30	12	TRBJ1-2	TGTGCCTGGAGGACCAGGGTCTATGGCTACACCTTC	CAWRTRVYGYTF
TRBD2	few	TRBV14	15	TRBJ2-5	TGTGCCAGCAAGAAGGGAGGGAGAGGCCAAGAGACCCAGTACTTC	CASKKGGRGQETQYF
-	-	TRBV19	13	TRBJ1-3	TGTGCCAGTAGTAAGGATCGGCAGGGGAATTTATATTTT	CASSKDRQGNLYF
-	-	TRBV19	18	TRBJ1-5	TGTGCCAGTAGTACCCGTGGCTTCTCCTGGTATAGCAATCAGCCCCAGCATTTT	CASSTRGFSWYSNQPQHF
TRBD1	few	TRBV6-6	14	TRBJ2-5	TGTGCCAGCAGGACGACAGGGGGGTCAGAGACCCAGTACTTC	CASRTTGGSETQYF
TRBD2	few	TRBV28	15	TRBJ2-7	TGTGCCAGCAGTATGTCGGGACTAGGAGCATACGAGCAGTACTTC	CASSMSGLGAYEQYF
TRBD2	-	TRBV28	14	TRBJ2-1	TGTGCCAGCTTATCCGGGACTAGCGGGAGTGAGCAGTTCTTC	CASLSGTSGSEQFF
TRBD1	few	TRBV9	16	TRBJ2-1	TGTGCCAGCAGCGGCCGGACAGGGGGCAGCGACAATGAGCAGTTCTTC	CASSGRTGGSDNEQFF
-	few	TRBV18	15	TRBJ1-5	TGTGCCAGCTCACCAGGGACAACAAGCAATCAGCCCCAGCATTTT	CASSPGTTSNQPQHF
-	-	TRBV5-1	15	TRBJ2-7	TGCGCCAGCAGCTTGGCCCCCGCGACAGGCTACGAGCAGTACTTC	CASSLAPATGYEQYF
-	few	TRBV30	13	TRBJ2-5	TGTGCCTGGAATCGAGGGAGGCTGGAGACCCAGTACTTC	CAWNRGRLETQYF
TRBD2	few	TRBV6-1	15	TRBJ2-1	TGTGCCAGCGCTAGCGGGAGATATCCCTACAATGAGCAGTTCTTC	CASASGRYPYNEQFF
-	few	TRBV5-6	14	TRBJ2-7	TGTGCCAGCATGATTTCGGGGTTGAGCGACGAGCAGTACTTC	CASMISGLSDEQYF
-	few	TRBV28	13	TRBJ1-2	TGTGCCAGCAGCGATGGGGGGAACTATGGCTACACCTTC	CASSDGGNYGYTF
TRBD2	-	TRBV5-4	15	TRBJ2-7	TGTGCCAGCAGCTTTCCTTCTAGCGGGAGTTACGAGCAGTACTTC	CASSFPSSGSYEQYF
TRBD2	-	TRBV28	15	TRBJ2-3	TGTGCCAGCAGCAGTACTAGCGGGAGGGTAGATACGCAGTATTTT	CASSSTSGRVDTQYF
-	few	TRBV6-1	16	TRBJ2-1	TGTGCCAGCAGTGAATCCGAGACTAGTCCTTACAATGAGCAGTTCTTC	CASSESETSPYNEQFF
TRBD1	-	TRBV19	16	TRBJ1-2	TGTGCCAGTAGTATAACGGGACAGAGCTCAAACTATGGCTACACCTTC	CASSITGQSSNYGYTF
-	-	TRBV9	12	TRBJ1-2	TGTGCCAGCAGCGTTCAGGGCTATGGCTACACCTTC	CASSVQGYGYTF
-	once	TRBV11-2	14	TRBJ2-5	TGTGCCAGCAGCTTAGATCTGGCTAGCGAAGAAAAGTACTTC	CASSLDLASEEKYF
-	few	TRBV28	13	TRBJ2-1	TGTGCCAGCAGTCCTACATGGGCATATGAGCAGTTCTTC	CASSPTWAYEQFF
TRBD1	-	TRBV6-5	14	TRBJ1-5	TGTGCCAGCAGTTGGACAGGGGTGGATCAGCCCCAGCATTTT	CASSWTGVDQPQHF
-	few	TRBV5-6	15	TRBJ2-1	TGTGCCAGCAGCTTGGTACTTACCTCCTACAATGAGCAGTTCTTC	CASSLVLTSYNEQFF